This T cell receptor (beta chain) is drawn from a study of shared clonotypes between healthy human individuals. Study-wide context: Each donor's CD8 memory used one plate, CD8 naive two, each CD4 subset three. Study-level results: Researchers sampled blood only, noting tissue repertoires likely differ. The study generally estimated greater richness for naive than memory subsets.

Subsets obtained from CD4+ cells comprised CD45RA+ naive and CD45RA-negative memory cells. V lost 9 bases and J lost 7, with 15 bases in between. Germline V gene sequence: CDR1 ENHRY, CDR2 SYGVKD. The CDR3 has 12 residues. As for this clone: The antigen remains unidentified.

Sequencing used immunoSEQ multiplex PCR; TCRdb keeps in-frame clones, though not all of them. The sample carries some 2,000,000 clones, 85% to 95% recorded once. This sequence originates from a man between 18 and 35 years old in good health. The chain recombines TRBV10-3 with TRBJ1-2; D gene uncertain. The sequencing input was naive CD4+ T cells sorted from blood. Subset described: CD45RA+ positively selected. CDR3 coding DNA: TGTGCCATGGATAGAGAGATCCGTGGCTACACCTTC. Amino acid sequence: CAMDREIRGYTF.